The clone carrying this TCR beta chain has more than one count but fewer than ten. After removal of 3 bases from V and 8 bases from J, the junction contained 10 bases not matched to a gene. The CDR3 is 15 residues long. Germline V lookup: CDR1 MGHRA, CDR2 YSYEKL. Data came from immunoSEQ multiplex PCR; TCRdb stores just in-frame clones and leaves some out. The data contain 200,000 to 250,000 clones, about 85% of them singletons. The data are from a study of blood T cell repertoires in COVID-19. Looking at the study overall: There were acute and convalescent COVID-19 samples, and they came from the United States, Italy and Spain.

The receptor comes from a man aged 35 to 55 with acute or convalescent COVID-19. The gene calls are TRBV4-1 and TRBJ2-1, with 7 bases identical to TRBD1. Material for sequencing was peripheral blood. CDR3 amino acids: CASSQPDRDSHEQFF. CDR3 nucleotides: TGCGCCAGCAGCCAGCCCGACAGGGATAGCCATGAGCAGTTCTTC.